This passage covers 32 T cell receptor beta chains from one sample sequenced in a study of cytomegalovirus exposure and HLA in healthy donors. Primers for the PCR totalled 60 Vbeta and 13 Jbeta. Profiled with immunoSEQ multiplex PCR; TCRdb holds only in-frame clones, not every one. The profile shows around 150,000 clones, around two thirds of them singletons. Source material: PBMCs. All receptors derive from a man between 50 and 59 years old in good health and CMV-seronegative.

The chain joins TRBV6-5 to TRBJ2-7; D might be TRBD1 (5 bases). Germline loops: CDR1 MNHEY, CDR2 SVGAGI. The CDR3 runs 14 residues. The ends were cut back, 2 bases at V and 5 bases at J, with 13 bases in the middle. CDR3 nucleotides: TGTGCCAGCAGTTACGACCAGGGTCGCAACGAGCAGTACTTC. This sequence encodes CASSYDQGRNEQYF.

J is TRBJ1-4 and V is TRBV5-1; TRBD1 aligns across 8 bases. Looked up from germline, CDR1 is SGHRS and CDR2 is YFSETQ. Trimming cost V 1 base and J 2 bases; bases outside gene matches: 4. CDR3 length equals 16 residues. The CDR3 reads CASSLPTGGTNEKLFF. CDR3 bases: TGCGCCAGCAGCTTGCCTACAGGGGGGACTAATGAAAAACTGTTTTTT.

J is TRBJ1-2 and V is TRBV4-1; 8 positions agree with TRBD1. The germline CDR1 and CDR2 sequences are MGHRA and YSYEKL. The CDR3 is 15 amino acids. V trimming: 0 bases; J trimming: 4 bases; junction bases outside the gene matches: 4. The CDR3 DNA reads as TGCGCCAGCAGCCAAGATCTTGGGACAGGCTATGGCTACACCTTC. This gives the protein CASSQDLGTGYGYTF.

The chain carries TRBV6-1 and TRBJ1-1; the D gene is possibly TRBD1 (5 bases). The CDR3 consists of 13 residues. The germline V gene has CDR1 MNHNS and CDR2 SASEGT. V was clipped by 2 bases and J by 4 bases, with 8 bases between them. CDR3 nucleotides: TGTGCCAGCAGTGAACAGGGCGGCACTGAAGCTTTCTTT. It translates to CASSEQGGTEAFF.

The chain joins TRBV6-6 to TRBJ1-3; no clear D. Per germline, CDR1 MNHNY and CDR2 SVGAGI (reference sequence). V lost 6 bases, J lost 0 bases, and 12 bases lay in between. CDR3 length: 15 residues. CDR3 loop: CASRKQRDSGNTIYF. In DNA form, the CDR3 reads TGTGCCAGCAGAAAACAGAGAGACTCTGGAAACACCATATATTTT.

The J gene is TRBJ1-5, the V gene TRBV18, with 11 bases matching TRBD1. CDR1 is KGHSH, CDR2 LQKENI, per germline. After removal of 3 bases from V and 9 bases from J, the junction contained 7 bases not matched to a gene. This CDR3 has 15 amino acids. The CDR3 loop reads CASSPERDRGLPQHF. Here the CDR3 DNA reads TGTGCCAGCTCACCCGAGAGGGACAGGGGGTTGCCCCAGCATTTT.

The gene calls are TRBV2 and TRBJ2-7; the D gene is possibly TRBD2 (5 bases). Germline V gene sequence: CDR1 SNHLY, CDR2 FYNNEI. With 6 bases removed from V and 2 bases from J, the gap between germline ends came to 11 bases. The CDR3 is 13 amino acids. The CDR3 reads CASRRDQPYEQYF. The CDR3 DNA reads TGTGCCAGCAGGAGGGATCAACCCTACGAGCAGTACTTC.

The sample holds a few counts of this clone. This chain links TRBV5-1 with TRBJ1-5; a possible D gene is TRBD1 (6 bases). The V end was cut by 4 bases, the J end by 1 base, with 15 bases between. The CDR3 loop spans 16 amino acids. Per the germline V gene, CDR1 is SGHRS and CDR2 is YFSETQ. The CDR3 loop is CASSPTARGSNQPQHF. The DNA of the CDR3 is TGCGCCAGCAGCCCCACCGCCAGGGGAAGCAATCAGCCCCAGCATTTT.

The rearrangement uses TRBV6-6 and TRBJ2-5; 10 nucleotides match TRBD1. The junction had 5 bases not matched to a gene; V was cut back by 6 bases and J by 4 bases. Per the germline V gene, CDR1 is MNHNY and CDR2 is SVGAGI (reference sequence). The CDR3 totals 14 residues. The DNA of the CDR3 is TGTGCCAGCAGGGAGGGACAGGGGAGAGAGACCCAGTACTTC. Residues: CASREGQGRETQYF.

The gene calls are TRBV5-6 and TRBJ2-7; 9 bases line up with TRBD1. Trimming at V came to 2 bases and at J to 4 bases, leaving 10 bases not matched to a gene. The CDR3 has 16 amino acids. Germline V gene data show CDR1 as SGHDT and CDR2 as YYEEEE. This chain's CDR3 is CASSFAMTGGEYEQYF. CDR3 sequence (DNA): TGTGCCAGCAGCTTCGCTATGACAGGGGGAGAGTACGAGCAGTACTTC. Filled out from reference TRBV5-6 and TRBJ2-7, the complete variable domain reads DAGVTQSPTHLIKTRGQQVTLRCSPKSGHDTVSWYQQALGQGPQFIFQYYEEEERQRGNFPDRFSGHQFPNYSSELNVNALLLGDSALYLCASSFAMTGGEYEQYFGPGTRLTVT.

The chain couples TRBV4-3 to TRBJ2-1, with D tentatively TRBD1 (5 bases). The CDR3 covers 18 residues. V was cut by 0 bases and J by 0 bases, with 15 bases left in between. Germline V gene data show CDR1 as LGHNA and CDR2 as YSLEER. The CDR3 loop is CASSQDPPTASSYNEQFF. CDR3 nucleotides: TGCGCCAGCAGCCAAGATCCCCCGACAGCTAGCTCCTACAATGAGCAGTTCTTC.

J is TRBJ2-3 and V is TRBV28; 11 bases are a match to TRBD2. Per the germline V gene, CDR1 is MDHEN and CDR2 is SYDVKM. The junction had 13 bases not matched to a gene; V was cut back by 5 bases and J by 6 bases. CDR3 length: 17 residues. The CDR3 protein is CASSPLTSGGPVDTQYF. CDR3 bases: TGTGCCAGCAGTCCTCTTACTAGCGGGGGACCCGTGGATACGCAGTATTTT.

The V call is TRBV7-3, the J call TRBJ1-2; 8 bases are shared with TRBD1. CDR3 size: 15 residues. Germline trimming cut 3 bases from V and 0 bases from J; bases unmatched to any gene: 3. The germline V gene has CDR1 SGHTA and CDR2 FQGTGA. The CDR3 region is CASSFGTGPNYGYTF. The CDR3 DNA reads as TGTGCCAGCAGCTTCGGGACAGGACCTAACTATGGCTACACCTTC.

The rearrangement uses TRBV27 and TRBJ1-5; D might be TRBD1 (6 bases). Germline V gives CDR1 MNHEY, CDR2 SMNVEV (reference sequence). Between the trimmed V and J ends, which lost 0 bases and 6 bases, there was a span of 15 bases. The CDR3 consists of 16 residues. The CDR3 region has the DNA TGTGCCAGCAGTTTATCTACACCCGTAGGGGGTCAGCCCCAGCATTTT. Protein product: CASSLSTPVGGQPQHF.

The chain couples TRBV7-8 to TRBJ1-4; D perhaps matches TRBD1 (6 bases). The germline V gene has CDR1 SGHVS and CDR2 FQNEAQ. With 2 bases removed from V and 0 bases from J, the gap between germline ends came to 13 bases. The CDR3 loop spans 17 amino acids. DNA of the CDR3: TGTGCCAGCAGCTTATTGGGGGGGCATGCAACTAATGAAAAACTGTTTTTT. It specifies CASSLLGGHATNEKLFF.

This rearrangement joins TRBV13 to TRBJ2-1, with 8 bases that match TRBD2. The germline V gene has CDR1 PRHDT and CDR2 FYEKMQ (reference sequence). J lost 9 bases, V lost 4 bases, and 11 bases had no gene match. The CDR3 extends over 15 amino acids. CDR3 region: CASSSLSGVGGEQFF. DNA for the CDR3: TGTGCCAGCAGCTCCCTTAGCGGGGTCGGGGGTGAGCAGTTCTTC.

J is TRBJ2-1 and V is TRBV27; 9 positions agree with TRBD1. From germline, CDR1 is MNHEY and CDR2 SMNVEV (reference sequence). The J segment lost 6 bases and the V segment lost 7 bases, leaving 16 bases of the junction unmatched. There are 17 residues in the CDR3. The CDR3 spells CASTAPGGQGVSNEQFF. The CDR3 DNA follows: TGTGCCAGCACCGCCCCCGGGGGACAGGGAGTCTCCAATGAGCAGTTCTTC.

The chain combines TRBV7-2 with TRBJ2-5, with TRBD2 matching over 10 bases. V was clipped by 5 bases and J by 1 base; unmatched bases: 7. This CDR3 is built from 16 residues. The V gene's germline CDR1 is SGHTA and CDR2 FQGNSA. The CDR3 protein is CASSLSAGGVQETQYF. Written as DNA, the CDR3 is TGTGCCAGCAGCCTATCAGCGGGGGGGGTCCAAGAGACCCAGTACTTC. The full variable domain, its missing parts supplied by reference TRBV7-2 and TRBJ2-5, is GAGVSQSPSNKVTEKGKDVELRCDPISGHTALYWYRQSLGQGLEFLIYFQGNSAPDKSGLPSDRFSAERTGGSVSTLTIQRTQQEDSAVYLCASSLSAGGVQETQYFGPGTRLLVL.

This rearrangement joins TRBV6-4 to TRBJ2-2, with D tentatively TRBD2 (6 bases). The germline V gene has CDR1 MRHNA and CDR2 SNTAGT. Trimming left V 1 base short and J 4 bases short, with 19 bases between. This CDR3 contains 18 residues. CDR3 loop: CASSDYRGGAGTTGELFF. The CDR3 nucleotides are TGTGCCAGCAGTGACTATCGAGGAGGGGCAGGGACCACCGGGGAGCTGTTTTTT.

The V and J genes are TRBV5-6 and TRBJ2-3; perhaps TRBD2 as D (5 bases). Trimming took 1 base from V and 0 from J, leaving 15 bases between them. Germline CDR1 is SGHDT and CDR2 is YYEEEE. There are 17 residues in the CDR3. CDR3: CASSLYQDLASTDTQYF. The CDR3 nucleotides read TGTGCCAGCAGCTTGTACCAGGACTTGGCTAGCACAGATACGCAGTATTTT.

The chain combines TRBV18 with TRBJ2-7; tentative D call: TRBD2 (7 bases). V was trimmed by 0 bases and J by 1 base, leaving 16 bases between them. This CDR3 has 17 amino acids. CDR1 and CDR2 from the germline V gene are KGHSH and LQKENI. The CDR3 here is CASSPPKGGAFSYEQYF. CDR3 DNA sequence: TGTGCCAGCTCACCACCCAAGGGGGGGGCATTTTCCTACGAGCAGTACTTC.

The chain is built from TRBV28 and TRBJ2-2, with 7 bases aligning to TRBD1. J lost 0 bases, V lost 6 bases, and 4 bases had no gene match. The CDR3 totals 15 residues. Germline V CDR1 and CDR2: MDHEN, SYDVKM. This CDR3 is CASSPGGPNTGELFF. CDR3 coding DNA: TGTGCCAGCAGCCCAGGGGGACCGAACACCGGGGAGCTGTTTTTT.

This rearrangement joins TRBV18 to TRBJ2-7; 9 nucleotides match TRBD1. With 3 bases clipped from V and 1 base from J, the junction kept 4 bases outside the gene matches. The CDR3 runs to 15 residues. The germline V gene encodes CDR1 KGHSH and CDR2 LQKENI. As DNA, the CDR3 is TGTGCCAGCTCACCCCTAGGACAGGGGTCCTACGAGCAGTACTTC. This codes for CASSPLGQGSYEQYF.

J is TRBJ1-2 and V is TRBV16; no clear D gene. The germline V gene encodes CDR1 KGHSY and CDR2 FQNENV. This CDR3 is 13 amino acids long. V was cut by 0 bases and J by 7 bases, with 9 bases left in between. CDR3 region: CASSQSPERGYTF. The CDR3 DNA follows: TGTGCCAGCAGCCAATCTCCCGAGCGTGGCTACACCTTC.

The chain joins TRBV29-1 to TRBJ1-1; TRBD1 agrees at 8 bases. V dropped 6 bases and J dropped 1; count of bases not matched to a gene: 4. CDR1 SQVTM and CDR2 ANQGSEA come from the germline V gene. CDR3 length: 13 amino acids. CDR3 bases: TGCAGCGTCAAACAGGGGGGGAACACTGAAGCTTTCTTT. It specifies CSVKQGGNTEAFF.

This clone has a handful of counts. The chain joins TRBV6-5 to TRBJ1-2, with D perhaps matching TRBD1 (5 bases). Germline V gene data show CDR1 as MNHEY and CDR2 as SVGAGI. This CDR3 has 13 amino acids. V was clipped by 6 bases and J by 1 base, with 9 bases between them. The CDR3 spells CASRPRDNYGYTF. In nucleotides, the CDR3 is TGTGCCAGCAGGCCCAGGGATAACTATGGCTACACCTTC.

This clone was seen only a few times. Germline and junction disagree at one end, which may indicate a read error. V gene TRBV18 combines with J gene TRBJ2-7; possible D gene TRBD2, 5 bases. Germline V gives CDR1 KGHSH, CDR2 LQKENI. This CDR3 has 11 residues. For the CDR3, the DNA is TGTGCCAGCTCACAGCAAGGCGGACTGCACTTC. It is translated as CASSQQGGLHF.

This clone has only a few counts. This chain links TRBV15 with TRBJ2-7; tentative D call: TRBD1 (6 bases). Per germline, CDR1 LNHNV and CDR2 YYDKDF (reference sequence). This CDR3 is 14 amino acids long. Trimming cost V 0 bases and J 5 bases, with 11 bases left between them. The DNA for the CDR3 is TGTGCCACCAGCAGAGATAGACAGGTAAACGAGCAGTACTTC. Translation: CATSRDRQVNEQYF.

As regards this clone: The identical CDR3 is also encoded by other nucleotide sequences in the sample. The V and J genes are TRBV20-1 and TRBJ2-7; D is unclear. Germline values: CDR1 DFQATT, CDR2 SNEGSKA (reference sequence). The CDR3 has 11 residues. V shed 3 bases and J shed 0 bases, with 3 bases lying between them. The CDR3 protein is CSASGSYEQYF. The CDR3, as DNA: TGCAGTGCTAGCGGCTCCTACGAGCAGTACTTC.

The chain joins TRBV7-9 to TRBJ2-5; D is ambiguous. This CDR3 has 14 amino acids. Trimming shortened V by 0 bases and J by 5 bases, and 10 bases separated the two germline ends. Looked up from germline, CDR1 is SEHNR and CDR2 is FQNEAQ (reference sequence). CDR3: CASSLAKPQETQYF. The DNA for the CDR3 is TGTGCCAGCAGCTTAGCGAAACCTCAGGAGACCCAGTACTTC.

The V call is TRBV5-4, the J call TRBJ2-2, with 9 bases lining up with TRBD1. Germline values: CDR1 SGHNT, CDR2 YYREEE (reference sequence). The CDR3 is 15 residues long. V shed 4 bases, J shed 1 base, and the junction held 2 bases outside the gene matches. This chain's CDR3 is CASSQGQGNTGELFF. For the CDR3, the DNA is TGTGCCAGCAGCCAGGGACAGGGGAACACCGGGGAGCTGTTTTTT.

The rearrangement uses TRBV19 and TRBJ2-3; possible D gene TRBD1, 7 bases. V was clipped by 3 bases and J by 0 bases, with 16 bases between them. The CDR3 length is 17 residues. Per the germline V gene, CDR1 is LNHDA and CDR2 is SQIVND (reference sequence). CDR3 coding DNA: TGTGCCAGTAGTATCAGGGGGGTCGGACCCAGCACAGATACGCAGTATTTT. Translated, it gives CASSIRGVGPSTDTQYF.